This entry lists 5 T cell receptor beta chains sequenced from one sample in a study of T cell responses to AZD1222 COVID-19 vaccine. This table comes from immunoSEQ multiplex PCR, and its TCRdb copy is limited to in-frame clones, with some not included. Of about 120,000 clones listed, under 85% are singletons. This specimen consisted of peripheral blood, obtained on day 0 of AZD1222 vaccination. The receptors derive from an adult in good health.

The chain joins TRBV6-1 to TRBJ2-7; D possibly uses TRBD1 or TRBD2 (5 bases each). The V gene lost 2 bases and the J gene lost 5 bases, with 16 bases spanning the gap. Germline-derived CDR1 and CDR2 are MNHNS and SASEGT. CDR3 size: 15 residues. CDR3 in amino acids: CASSEMGVGVHEQYF. For the CDR3, the DNA is TGTGCCAGCAGTGAAATGGGGGTGGGGGTCCACGAGCAGTACTTC.

The chain combines TRBV12-3 or TRBV12-4 with TRBJ1-1; 7 bases map to TRBD1. The CDR3 is 13 amino acids. J lost 5 bases, V lost 6 bases, and 6 bases had no gene match. For the CDR3, the DNA is TGTGCCAGCAGGGAGGGGGCGAGGACTGAAGCTTTCTTT. It codes for CASREGARTEAFF.

The chain links TRBV11-3 to TRBJ1-1, with 8 bases lining up with TRBD1. Germline trimming cut 2 bases from V and 5 bases from J; bases unmatched to any gene: 7. Germline V gives CDR1 SGHNT, CDR2 YENEEA. CDR3 length: 15 amino acids. CDR3 sequence: CASSLKWTGFTEAFF. As DNA, the CDR3 is TGTGCCAGCAGCTTAAAGTGGACAGGGTTTACTGAAGCTTTCTTT.

The rearrangement uses TRBV9 and TRBJ1-1, with 9 positions matching TRBD1. The CDR3 length is 15 residues. The V gene end was trimmed by 0 bases and the J gene end by 6 bases; junction bases not matched to a gene: 6. In germline, CDR1 is SGDLS, CDR2 YYNGEE. The CDR3 loop is CASSVVGQGRSEAFF. For the CDR3, the DNA is TGTGCCAGCAGCGTAGTCGGACAGGGGAGATCTGAAGCTTTCTTT.

The V call is TRBV7-8, the J call TRBJ1-2, with D possibly being TRBD1 (6 bases). This CDR3 contains 15 residues. Trimming cost V 5 bases and J 4 bases, with 17 bases left between them. CDR1 is SGHVS, CDR2 FQNEAQ, per germline. The DNA for the CDR3 is TGTGCCAGCAGCCTCAAGGTCGGGGGGCCCTATGGCTACACCTTC. Protein sequence: CASSLKVGGPYGYTF.